Listed below are T cell receptor beta chains from one sample, sequenced in a study of monozygotic twins with inflammatory bowel disease. TCRdb re-called the 5' RACE reads; every CDR3 protein appears as one record, without DNA. The sample shows a few hundred thousand distinct CDR3 sequences, and just over 2.5% sits with its ten largest clones. Sequenced material: blood. These receptors all stem from a human donor with ulcerative colitis or Crohn's disease, or a healthy co-twin of an affected twin (not recorded which). Each CDR3 is given with its conserved first and last residue. Fields, in order: CDR3 protein, J gene, V gene.

CASSYGGEQYF	TRBJ2-7	TRBV6-5
CSVSGGADSPLHF	TRBJ1-6	TRBV29-1
CASSLYPSRDHYEQYF	TRBJ2-7	TRBV7-2
CASGKRGGADTQYF	TRBJ2-3	TRBV7-6
CASSLFSGTPNTGELFF	TRBJ2-2	TRBV27
CASSPLGAEPTYEQYF	TRBJ2-7	TRBV9
CASSLNNRRSSEQFF	TRBJ2-1	TRBV7-2
CSARDWGGTDNSPLHF	TRBJ1-6	TRBV20-1
CASSVQAYTGELFF	TRBJ2-2	TRBV5-4
CASSFTSGGAIEQFF	TRBJ2-1	TRBV5-1
CASSLGRTNTGELFF	TRBJ2-2	TRBV7-2
CASRLDRVPTYNEQFF	TRBJ2-1	TRBV6-1
CASSSGWIGELFF	TRBJ2-2	TRBV3-1
CSATFMAGTYEQYF	TRBJ2-7	TRBV20-1
CASSAGGTRFLSSYNEQFF	TRBJ2-1	TRBV5-6
CASSPQAGVHGELFF	TRBJ2-2	TRBV11-2